A selection of T cell receptor beta chains follows, all from one sample in a study of post-analysis software for immune sequencing data. One entry per CDR3 protein, called by TCRdb with MiXCR from the PCR reads. This repertoire shows about 500,000 distinct CDR3 sequences, around 40% found once; its top ten account for 9.5% to 13%. Sequencing was done on a sample of blood. These receptors originate from a girl under 18 with multiple sclerosis. The CDR3 runs from the conserved cysteine through the conserved F or W. A D gene is named only where the DNA matches it firmly. Size is stated for part of the rows, as once, few or many counts, or as a class when the clone is expanded.

length	D	V	size	J	CDR3	DNA
15	TRBD1	TRBV7-2	few	TRBJ2-7	CASSPIGQDSYEQYF	TGTGCCAGCAGTCCGATCGGACAGGACTCCTACGAGCAGTACTTC
16	NA	TRBV28	NA	TRBJ1-1	CASSFPPGVTGAEAFF	TGTGCCAGCAGTTTCCCCCCCGGGGTAACGGGCGCTGAAGCTTTCTTT
13	NA	TRBV11-2	few	TRBJ2-3	CASSFSGENTQYF	TGTGCCAGCAGCTTCTCAGGGGAGAATACGCAGTATTTT
15	NA	TRBV25-1	NA	TRBJ1-2	CASSETGGGNYGYTF	TGTGCCAGCAGTGAAACGGGCGGCGGAAACTATGGCTACACCTTC
12	NA	TRBV12-5	few	TRBJ2-1	CASGLGGYEQFF	TGTGCTAGTGGTTTGGGGGGGTATGAGCAGTTCTTC
18	TRBD2	TRBV27	NA	TRBJ2-7	CASSPNLRTSGRVYEQYF	TGTGCCAGCAGTCCAAACTTAAGGACTAGCGGGAGAGTGTACGAGCAGTACTTC
15	TRBD2	TRBV11-2	once	TRBJ2-7	CASRKGLAEVPEQYF	TGTGCCAGCAGGAAGGGACTAGCGGAAGTCCCCGAGCAGTACTTC
17	TRBD2	TRBV28	NA	TRBJ2-1	CASSDQSLGLAGVGEFF	TGTGCCAGCAGTGACCAGAGTTTGGGACTAGCGGGAGTTGGTGAGTTCTTC
13	TRBD1	TRBV29-1	NA	TRBJ2-5	CSVKDRGRETQYF	TGCAGCGTTAAGGACAGGGGGAGAGAGACCCAGTACTTC
15	NA	TRBV27	NA	TRBJ2-5	CASSCQPIGRETQYF	TGTGCCAGCAGTTGTCAGCCTATTGGGAGGGAGACCCAGTACTTC
13	NA	TRBV6-6	NA	TRBJ2-7	CASGDGGPYEQYF	TGTGCCAGCGGCGACGGGGGGCCCTACGAGCAGTACTTC
16	TRBD1	TRBV4-1	few	TRBJ2-3	CASSQGTGESTDTQYF	TGCGCCAGCAGCCAAGGGACAGGGGAGAGCACAGATACGCAGTATTTT
15	NA	TRBV12-3/TRBV12-4	NA	TRBJ2-3	CASSFGDGGTDTQYF	TGTGCCAGCAGTTTTGGGGATGGAGGCACAGATACGCAGTATTTT
17	TRBD2	TRBV7-3	once	TRBJ2-1	CASSLTAGTSLTNEQFF	TGTGCCAGCAGCTTAACGGCGGGGACTAGTCTTACCAATGAGCAGTTCTTC
14	NA	TRBV29-1	NA	TRBJ2-2	CSVECRANTGELFF	TGCAGCGTTGAATGCAGGGCAAACACCGGGGAGCTGTTTTTT
16	TRBD1	TRBV4-1	NA	TRBJ1-2	CASSQQGARTNYGYTF	TGCGCCAGCAGCCAGCAGGGGGCGCGTACAAACTATGGCTACACCTTC
16	TRBD2	TRBV3-1	NA	TRBJ2-7	CASSPSRLADYNEQYF	TGTGCCAGCAGCCCATCCCGACTAGCTGATTACAATGAGCAGTACTTC
17	TRBD2	TRBV6-6	NA	TRBJ2-1	CASSFSTSGSTHNEQFF	TGTGCCAGCAGTTTCTCGACTAGCGGGAGTACGCACAATGAGCAGTTCTTC
13	NA	TRBV6-1	NA	TRBJ1-2	CASSEAGNHGYTF	TGTGCCAGCAGTGAAGCAGGGAACCATGGCTACACCTTC
14	TRBD2	TRBV20-1	NA	TRBJ2-7	CSARDTSGITKQYF	TGCAGTGCTAGAGACACTAGCGGGATCACTAAGCAGTACTTC
16	TRBD2	TRBV28	NA	TRBJ2-7	CASSLGGLAETYEQYF	TGTGCCAGCAGTTTAGGGGGACTAGCGGAGACCTACGAGCAGTACTTC
12	NA	TRBV5-1	NA	TRBJ2-7	CASSRTNYEQYF	TGCGCCAGCAGCCGCACTAACTACGAGCAGTACTTC
15	TRBD2	TRBV5-1	few	TRBJ2-3	CASSLSPGGADTQYF	TGCGCCAGCAGCTTATCTCCGGGGGGGGCAGATACGCAGTATTTT
10	NA	TRBV20-1	NA	TRBJ2-1	CSAMEFEQFF	TGCAGTGCTATGGAGTTTGAGCAGTTCTTC
17	NA	TRBV5-1	NA	TRBJ2-7	CASSRFDRDSERGEQYF	TGCGCCAGCAGCAGATTTGACCGGGACTCGGAAAGGGGGGAGCAGTACTTC
18	TRBD1	TRBV3-1	NA	TRBJ2-3	CASSQLLRGQGITDTQYF	TGTGCCAGCAGCCAACTCTTAAGGGGACAGGGGATCACAGATACGCAGTATTTT
16	TRBD2	TRBV20-1	NA	TRBJ2-7	CSARDPLAGGRYEQYF	TGCAGTGCTAGAGATCCACTAGCGGGAGGGCGGTACGAGCAGTACTTC
15	NA	TRBV2	few	TRBJ2-7	CASSDRIPQAYEQYF	TGTGCCAGCAGTGATCGGATCCCTCAGGCCTACGAGCAGTACTTC
13	NA	TRBV20-1	many	TRBJ2-5	CSARDPPSETQYF	TGCAGTGCTAGAGACCCTCCTTCCGAGACCCAGTACTTC
14	NA	TRBV29-1	NA	TRBJ2-7	CSVRGDRVTYEQYF	TGCAGCGTGCGGGGGGACAGGGTGACCTACGAGCAGTACTTC
13	NA	TRBV20-1	NA	TRBJ2-3	CSARPGSTDTQYF	TGCAGTGCTAGACCGGGGAGCACAGATACGCAGTATTTT
15	NA	TRBV12-3/TRBV12-4	few	TRBJ1-2	CASSLSYEAQDGYTF	TGTGCCAGCAGTCTTAGTTATGAGGCTCAGGATGGCTACACCTTC
20	TRBD2	TRBV12-3/TRBV12-4	few	TRBJ2-3	CASSFPGTSGRVPPTDTQYF	TGTGCCAGCAGTTTCCCCGGGACTAGCGGGAGGGTCCCCCCCACAGATACGCAGTATTTT
17	NA	TRBV18	NA	TRBJ1-4	CASSPLTGPQLGEKLFF	TGTGCCAGCTCACCTCTAACAGGGCCCCAACTCGGGGAAAAACTGTTTTTT
14	NA	TRBV5-1	NA	TRBJ2-1	CASSLGALGDEQFF	TGCGCCAGCAGCTTGGGGGCCCTTGGCGATGAGCAGTTCTTC
15	NA	TRBV18	NA	TRBJ2-7	CASSPLSGSQGEQYF	TGTGCCAGCTCACCACTGAGTGGGAGCCAAGGCGAGCAGTACTTC
16	NA	TRBV20-1	NA	TRBJ1-1	CSARDRKREGNTEAFF	TGCAGTGCTAGAGATCGGAAAAGGGAGGGGAACACTGAAGCTTTCTTT
14	NA	TRBV7-9	few	TRBJ1-1	CASSLALVPTEAFF	TGTGCCAGCAGCTTAGCGCTAGTGCCCACTGAAGCTTTCTTT
16	NA	TRBV5-1	NA	TRBJ2-6	CASSRGPDSGANVLTF	TGCGCCAGCAGCAGGGGACCCGACTCTGGGGCCAACGTCCTGACTTTC
14	TRBD1	TRBV5-1	few	TRBJ2-1	CASSFSEPQGGQFF	TGCGCCAGCAGCTTCAGCGAACCACAGGGGGGGCAGTTCTTC
14	NA	TRBV20-1	NA	TRBJ1-2	CSATSFAGNYGYTF	TGCAGTGCTACCAGTTTTGCAGGGAACTATGGCTACACCTTC
15	TRBD1	TRBV7-9	NA	TRBJ1-2	CASSLGTGEVYGYTF	TGTGCCAGCAGCTTAGGAACAGGGGAGGTCTATGGCTACACCTTC
13	NA	TRBV7-2	NA	TRBJ2-3	CASRQTGANTQYF	TGTGCCAGCAGACAGACCGGGGCGAATACGCAGTATTTT
13	NA	TRBV20-1	NA	TRBJ2-7	CSALRGNYYEQYF	TGCAGTGCACTACGGGGGAACTACTACGAGCAGTACTTC
15	NA	TRBV6-6	few	TRBJ2-1	CASSQASRAGNEQFF	TGTGCCAGCAGCCAGGCTTCGAGGGCCGGAAATGAGCAGTTCTTC
15	TRBD1	TRBV5-5	NA	TRBJ1-5	CASSLFSQGNQPQHF	TGTGCCAGCAGCTTGTTTTCACAGGGGAATCAGCCCCAGCATTTT
12	NA	TRBV20-1	NA	TRBJ1-1	CSAPGRSTEAFF	TGCAGTGCACCTGGTCGGAGCACTGAAGCTTTCTTT
12	NA	TRBV20-1	few	TRBJ2-7	CSGRGRVYEQYF	TGCAGTGGACGGGGAAGGGTCTACGAGCAGTACTTC
15	NA	TRBV9	medium-sized	TRBJ2-5	CASSVGTLTQETQYF	TGTGCCAGCAGCGTAGGGACACTTACTCAAGAGACCCAGTACTTC
16	TRBD2	TRBV29-1	many	TRBJ2-7	CSVEDLGGGVPYEQYF	TGCAGCGTTGAAGATCTGGGGGGAGGGGTACCCTACGAGCAGTACTTC
15	NA	TRBV29-1	few	TRBJ2-3	CSVDGSMSSTDTQYF	TGCAGCGTTGATGGGAGTATGTCTAGCACAGATACGCAGTATTTT
15	TRBD2	TRBV6-6	few	TRBJ2-3	CASSSGLAETDTQYF	TGTGCCAGCAGTTCGGGACTAGCGGAAACAGATACGCAGTATTTT
15	NA	TRBV13	NA	TRBJ2-3	CASSDSGSSTDTQYF	TGTGCCAGCAGCGACAGCGGATCTAGCACAGATACGCAGTATTTT
12	NA	TRBV27	NA	TRBJ2-3	CASSTNTDTQYF	TGTGCCAGCAGTACCAACACAGATACGCAGTATTTT
15	TRBD1	TRBV12-3/TRBV12-4	NA	TRBJ2-5	CASTPTGPYQETQYF	TGTGCCAGCACTCCGACAGGGCCTTACCAAGAGACCCAGTACTTC